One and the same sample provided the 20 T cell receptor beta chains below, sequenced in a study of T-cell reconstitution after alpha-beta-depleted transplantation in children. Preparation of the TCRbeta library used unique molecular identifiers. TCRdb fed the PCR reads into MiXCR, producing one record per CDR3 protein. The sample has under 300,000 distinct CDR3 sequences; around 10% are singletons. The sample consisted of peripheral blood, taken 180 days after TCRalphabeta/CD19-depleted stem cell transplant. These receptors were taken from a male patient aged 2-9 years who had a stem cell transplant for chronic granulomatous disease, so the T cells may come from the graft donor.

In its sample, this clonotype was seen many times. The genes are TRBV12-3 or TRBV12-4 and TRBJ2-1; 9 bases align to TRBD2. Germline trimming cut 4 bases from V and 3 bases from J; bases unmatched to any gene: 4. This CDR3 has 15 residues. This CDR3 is CASSYQAGGYNEQFF. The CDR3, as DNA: TGTGCCAGCAGTTATCAAGCGGGGGGCTACAATGAGCAGTTCTTC.

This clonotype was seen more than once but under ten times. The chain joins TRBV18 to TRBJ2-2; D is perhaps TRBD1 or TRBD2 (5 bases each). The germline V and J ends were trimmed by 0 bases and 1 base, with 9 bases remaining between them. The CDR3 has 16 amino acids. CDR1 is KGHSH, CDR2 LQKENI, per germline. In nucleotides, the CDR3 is TGTGCCAGCTCACCACCCGGGACCGGGAACACCGGGGAGCTGTTTTTT. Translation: CASSPPGTGNTGELFF.

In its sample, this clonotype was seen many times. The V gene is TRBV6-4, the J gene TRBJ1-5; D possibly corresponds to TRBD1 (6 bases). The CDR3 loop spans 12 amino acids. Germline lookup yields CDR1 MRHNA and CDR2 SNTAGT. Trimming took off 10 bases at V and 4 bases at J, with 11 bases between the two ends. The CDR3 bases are TGTGCCACAACGGACAGAAATCAGCCCCAGCATTTT. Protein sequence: CATTDRNQPQHF.

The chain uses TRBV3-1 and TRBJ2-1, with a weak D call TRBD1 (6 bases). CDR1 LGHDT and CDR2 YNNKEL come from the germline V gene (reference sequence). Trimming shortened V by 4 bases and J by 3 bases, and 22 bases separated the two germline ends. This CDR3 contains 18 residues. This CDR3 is CASSPLLSGTNNYNEQFF. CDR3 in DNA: TGTGCCAGCAGCCCACTCCTCTCCGGGACAAATAACTACAATGAGCAGTTCTTC.

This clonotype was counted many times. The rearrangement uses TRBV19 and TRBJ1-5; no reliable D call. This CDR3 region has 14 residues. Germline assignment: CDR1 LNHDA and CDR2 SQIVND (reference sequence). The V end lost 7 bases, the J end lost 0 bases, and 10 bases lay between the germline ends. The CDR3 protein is CASNYGDSNQPQHF. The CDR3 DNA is TGTGCCAGTAACTACGGGGATAGCAATCAGCCCCAGCATTTT.

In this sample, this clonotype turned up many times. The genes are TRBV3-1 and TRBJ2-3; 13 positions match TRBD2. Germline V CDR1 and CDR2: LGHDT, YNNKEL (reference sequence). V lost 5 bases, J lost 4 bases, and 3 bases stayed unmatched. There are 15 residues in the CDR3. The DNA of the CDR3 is TGTGCCAGCAGCAAACTAGCGGGAGGGCCAGATACGCAGTATTTT. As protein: CASSKLAGGPDTQYF.

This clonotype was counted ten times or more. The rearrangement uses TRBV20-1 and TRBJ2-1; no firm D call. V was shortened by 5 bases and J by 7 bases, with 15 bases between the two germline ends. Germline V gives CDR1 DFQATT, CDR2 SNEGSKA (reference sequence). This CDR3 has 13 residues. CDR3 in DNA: TGCAGTGCTCAGAGACTCGTACTAAATGAGCAGTTCTTC. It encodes CSAQRLVLNEQFF.

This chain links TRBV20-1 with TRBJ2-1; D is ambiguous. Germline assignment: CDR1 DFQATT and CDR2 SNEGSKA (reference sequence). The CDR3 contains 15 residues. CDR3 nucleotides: TGCATGACACACCGGTACTCCATCCGTATAACCCAGCAGTTCTTC. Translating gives CMTHRYSIRITQQFF.

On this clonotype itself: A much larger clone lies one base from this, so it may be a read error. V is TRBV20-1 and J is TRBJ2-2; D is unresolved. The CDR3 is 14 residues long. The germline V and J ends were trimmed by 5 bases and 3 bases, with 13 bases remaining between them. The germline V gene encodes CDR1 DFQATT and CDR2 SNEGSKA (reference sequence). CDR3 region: CSAAPGVHTGELFF. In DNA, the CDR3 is TGCAGTGCTGCTCCTGGTGTGCACACCGGGGAGCTGTTTTTT.

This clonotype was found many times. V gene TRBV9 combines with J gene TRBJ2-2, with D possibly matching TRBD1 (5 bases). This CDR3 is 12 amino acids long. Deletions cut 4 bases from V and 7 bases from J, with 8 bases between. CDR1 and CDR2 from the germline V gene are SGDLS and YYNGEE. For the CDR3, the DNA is TGTGCCAGCAGCAACCAGGGCGGGGAGCTGTTTTTT. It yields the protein CASSNQGGELFF.

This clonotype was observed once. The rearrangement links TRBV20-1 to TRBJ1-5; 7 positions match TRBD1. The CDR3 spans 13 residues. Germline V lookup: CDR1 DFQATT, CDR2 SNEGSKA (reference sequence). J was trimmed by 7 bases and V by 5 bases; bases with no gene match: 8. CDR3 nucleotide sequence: TGCAGTGCTTTTAGACAGGGCGGCCAGCCCCAGCATTTT. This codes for CSAFRQGGQPQHF.

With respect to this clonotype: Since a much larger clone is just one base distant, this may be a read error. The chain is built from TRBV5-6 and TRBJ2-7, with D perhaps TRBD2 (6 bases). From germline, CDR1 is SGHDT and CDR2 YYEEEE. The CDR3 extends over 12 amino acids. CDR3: CASSLAASEPYF. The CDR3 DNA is TGTGCCAGCAGCTTGGCGGCTAGCGAGCCGTACTTC.

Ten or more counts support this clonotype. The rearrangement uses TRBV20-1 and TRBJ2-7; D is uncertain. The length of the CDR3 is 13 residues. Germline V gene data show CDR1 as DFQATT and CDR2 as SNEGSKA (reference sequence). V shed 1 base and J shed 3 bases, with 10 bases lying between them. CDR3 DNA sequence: TGCAGTGCTAGAGGGACGGGCATCTACGAGCAGTACTTC. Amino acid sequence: CSARGTGIYEQYF.

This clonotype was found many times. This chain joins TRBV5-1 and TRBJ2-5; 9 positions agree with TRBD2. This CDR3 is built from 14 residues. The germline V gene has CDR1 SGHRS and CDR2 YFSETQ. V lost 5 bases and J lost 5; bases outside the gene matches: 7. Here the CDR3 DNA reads TGCGCCAGCAGTCGAGCGGGAGGTTGGGAGACCCAGTACTTC. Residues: CASSRAGGWETQYF.

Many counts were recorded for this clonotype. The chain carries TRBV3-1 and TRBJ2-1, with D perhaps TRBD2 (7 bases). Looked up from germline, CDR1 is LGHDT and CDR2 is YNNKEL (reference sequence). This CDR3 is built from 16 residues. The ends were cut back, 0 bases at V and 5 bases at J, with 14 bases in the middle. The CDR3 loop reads CASSQDLGGANNEQFF. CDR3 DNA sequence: TGTGCCAGCAGCCAAGATCTTGGGGGGGCCAACAATGAGCAGTTCTTC.

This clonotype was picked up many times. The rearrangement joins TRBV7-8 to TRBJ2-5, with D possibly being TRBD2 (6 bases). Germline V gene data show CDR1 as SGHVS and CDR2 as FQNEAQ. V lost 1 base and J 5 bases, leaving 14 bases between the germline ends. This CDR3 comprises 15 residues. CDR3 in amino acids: CASSLVSTRGETQYF. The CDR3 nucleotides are TGTGCCAGCAGCTTAGTTTCCACCCGGGGGGAGACCCAGTACTTC. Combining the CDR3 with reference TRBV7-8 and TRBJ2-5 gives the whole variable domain GAGVSQSPRYKVAKRGQDVALRCDPISGHVSLFWYQQALGQGPEFLTYFQNEAQLDKSGLPSDRFFAERPEGSVSTLKIQRTQQEDSAVYLCASSLVSTRGETQYFGPGTRLLVL.

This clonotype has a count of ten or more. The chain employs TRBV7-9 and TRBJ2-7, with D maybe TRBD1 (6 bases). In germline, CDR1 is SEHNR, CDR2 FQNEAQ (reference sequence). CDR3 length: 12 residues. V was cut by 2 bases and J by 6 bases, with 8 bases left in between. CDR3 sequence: CASSLWGPEQYF. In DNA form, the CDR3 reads TGTGCCAGCAGCTTATGGGGGCCCGAGCAGTACTTC.

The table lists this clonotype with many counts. In DNA form, the CDR3 reads TGTGCCACCAGTGATTCGCGGGCGCCCAATGAGCAGTTCTTC. This codes for CATSDSRAPNEQFF. The chain uses TRBV24-1 and TRBJ2-1, with TRBD2 as a possible D gene (5 bases). Germline V gene data show CDR1 as KGHDR and CDR2 as SFDVKD. V gave up 2 bases and J gave up 6 bases, with 10 bases separating them. There are 14 residues in the CDR3.

CDR3 sequence reads: CASSPDGTYNEQFF. The CDR3 coding sequence is TGTGCCAGCTCACCAGACGGAACCTACAATGAGCAGTTCTTC. The V call is TRBV18, the J call TRBJ2-1; D uncertain. CDR1 and CDR2 from the germline V gene are KGHSH and LQKENI. With 2 bases removed from V and 2 bases from J, the gap between germline ends came to 7 bases. The CDR3 consists of 14 residues. Based on the CDR3 plus reference TRBV18 and TRBJ2-1, the full variable domain is NAGVMQNPRHLVRRRGQEARLRCSPMKGHSHVYWYRQLPEEGLKFMVYLQKENIIDESGMPKERFSAEFPKEGPSILRIQQVVRGDSAAYFCASSPDGTYNEQFFGPGTRLTVL.

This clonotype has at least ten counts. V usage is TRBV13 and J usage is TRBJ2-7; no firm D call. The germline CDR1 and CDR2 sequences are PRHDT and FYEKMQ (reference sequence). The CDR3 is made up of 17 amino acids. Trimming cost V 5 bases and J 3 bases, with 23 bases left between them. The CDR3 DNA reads TGTGCCAGCAGCGAAGGGCCAAGTTTATCAGGTGGCTACGAGCAGTACTTC. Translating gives CASSEGPSLSGGYEQYF. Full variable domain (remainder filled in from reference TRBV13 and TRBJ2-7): AAGVIQSPRHLIKEKRETATLKCYPIPRHDTVYWYQQGPGQDPQFLISFYEKMQSDKGSIPDRFSAQQFSDYHSELNMSSLELGDSALYFCASSEGPSLSGGYEQYFGPGTRLTVT.